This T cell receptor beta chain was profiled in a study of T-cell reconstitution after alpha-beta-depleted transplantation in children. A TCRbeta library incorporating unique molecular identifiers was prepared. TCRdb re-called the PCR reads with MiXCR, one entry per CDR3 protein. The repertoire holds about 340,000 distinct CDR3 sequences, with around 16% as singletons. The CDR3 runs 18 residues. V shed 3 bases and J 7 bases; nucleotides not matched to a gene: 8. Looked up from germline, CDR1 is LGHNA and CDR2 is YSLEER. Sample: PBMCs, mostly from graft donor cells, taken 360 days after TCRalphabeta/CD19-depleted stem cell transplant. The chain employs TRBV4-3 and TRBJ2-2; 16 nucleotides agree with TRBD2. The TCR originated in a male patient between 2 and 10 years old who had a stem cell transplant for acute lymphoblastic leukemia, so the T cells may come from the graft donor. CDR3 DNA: TGCGCCAGCAGCCAGGGGACTAGCGGGAGGGCCTTTGACGGGGAGCTGTTTTTT. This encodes CASSQGTSGRAFDGELFF.